This T cell receptor (beta chain) was observed in a study of blood T cell repertoires in COVID-19. Whole-study context: Some COVID-19 samples were acute and others convalescent; all came from the United States, Italy and Spain. PBMCs, B-cell-depleted T cells, or T cells were the source of the cDNA or gDNA that made up the material.

In the source study's methods: Nucleated cell number was recorded as an estimate derived from reference gene primer amplification. Sequencing used immunoSEQ multiplex PCR; TCRdb keeps in-frame clones, though not all of them. The DNA gave D and trimming, while V, J and clone size come from that table. There are approximately 240,000 clones in the sample; more than 75% occur only once, and 3% lies in the top ten. The clonotype originates from a woman aged 30 to 39 who had recovered from COVID-19. Sequenced: peripheral blood.

This CDR3 is CASSQATGSHSGYTF. The CDR3 DNA follows: TGTGCCAGCAGCCAGGCGACAGGGTCTCATAGCGGCTACACCTTC. This chain uses TRBV4-2 with TRBJ1-2; 7 bases align to TRBD1. The V and J ends lost 3 bases and 8 bases, in that order; junction bases with no gene match: 12. The CDR3 is 15 amino acids. From germline, CDR1 is LGHNA and CDR2 YNFKEQ.